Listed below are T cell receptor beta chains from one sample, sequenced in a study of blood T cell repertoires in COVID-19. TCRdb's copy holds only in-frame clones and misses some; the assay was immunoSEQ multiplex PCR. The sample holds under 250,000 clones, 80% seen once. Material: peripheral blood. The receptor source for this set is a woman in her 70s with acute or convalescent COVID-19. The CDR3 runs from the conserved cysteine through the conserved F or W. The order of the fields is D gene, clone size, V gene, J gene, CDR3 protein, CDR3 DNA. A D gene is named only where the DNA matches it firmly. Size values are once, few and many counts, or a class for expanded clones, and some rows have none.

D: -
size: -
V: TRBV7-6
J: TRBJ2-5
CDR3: CASRLAPAQETQYF
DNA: TGTGCCAGCAGGCTAGCACCGGCCCAAGAGACCCAGTACTTC

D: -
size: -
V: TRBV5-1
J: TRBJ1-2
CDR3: CASSLGAGQANYGYTF
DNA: TGCGCCAGCAGCTTGGGGGCAGGGCAAGCTAACTATGGCTACACCTTC

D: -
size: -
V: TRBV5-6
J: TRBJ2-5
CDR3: CASSLIGPEETQYF
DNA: TGTGCCAGCAGCTTGATTGGTCCGGAAGAGACCCAGTACTTC

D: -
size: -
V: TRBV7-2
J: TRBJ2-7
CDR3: CASGLGGQAYEQYF
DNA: TGTGCCAGCGGCTTAGGGGGGCAGGCCTACGAGCAGTACTTC

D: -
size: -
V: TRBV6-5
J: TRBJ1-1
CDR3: CASSYTGNTEAFF
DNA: TGTGCCAGCAGTTACACGGGGAACACTGAAGCTTTCTTT

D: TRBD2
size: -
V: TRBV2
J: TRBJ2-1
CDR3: CASSPITSGGSNEQFF
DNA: TGTGCCAGCAGTCCTATCACTAGCGGGGGGAGTAATGAGCAGTTCTTC

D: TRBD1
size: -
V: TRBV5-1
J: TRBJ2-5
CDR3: CASSPTGTGPETQYF
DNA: TGCGCCAGCAGCCCAACCGGGACAGGGCCAGAGACCCAGTACTTC

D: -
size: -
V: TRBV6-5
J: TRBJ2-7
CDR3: CASLGASYEQYF
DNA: TGTGCCAGCCTGGGGGCATCCTACGAGCAGTACTTC

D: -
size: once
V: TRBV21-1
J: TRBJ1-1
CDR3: CASSKPSRQGTEAFF
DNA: TGTGCCAGCAGCAAACCGTCGCGACAGGGCACTGAAGCTTTCTTT

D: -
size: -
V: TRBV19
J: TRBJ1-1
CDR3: CASSIGAYTEAFF
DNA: TGTGCCAGTAGTATAGGCGCTTACACTGAAGCTTTCTTT

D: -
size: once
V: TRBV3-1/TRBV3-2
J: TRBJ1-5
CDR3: CASSQGGDGQPQHF
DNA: TGTGCCAGCAGCCAGGGGGGGGATGGTCAGCCCCAGCATTTT

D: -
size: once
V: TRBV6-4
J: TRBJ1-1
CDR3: CASSREENTEAFF
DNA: TGTGCCAGCAGTCGCGAGGAGAACACTGAAGCTTTCTTT

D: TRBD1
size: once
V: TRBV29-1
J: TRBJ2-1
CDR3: CSVAGTGSVNEQFF
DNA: TGCAGCGTTGCCGGGACAGGGTCGGTCAATGAGCAGTTCTTC

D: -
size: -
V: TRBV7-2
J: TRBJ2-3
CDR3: CASSLQVGTDTQYF
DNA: TGTGCCAGCAGCTTACAGGTTGGCACAGATACGCAGTATTTT

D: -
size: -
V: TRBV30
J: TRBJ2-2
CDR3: CAWTVGVFGELFF
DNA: TGTGCCTGGACCGTAGGGGTCTTCGGGGAGCTGTTTTTT

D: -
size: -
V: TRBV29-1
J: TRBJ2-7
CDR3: CSVVGQRPYEQYF
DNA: TGCAGCGTTGTAGGACAGCGGCCCTACGAGCAGTACTTC

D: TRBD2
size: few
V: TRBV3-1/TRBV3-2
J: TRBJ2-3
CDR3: CASSPTHSGGDTDTQYF
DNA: TGTGCCAGCAGCCCGACTCATAGCGGGGGGGATACAGATACGCAGTATTTT

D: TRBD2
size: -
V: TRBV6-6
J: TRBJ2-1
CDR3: CASSDLRGAGEQFF
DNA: TGTGCCAGCAGTGACTTGCGGGGGGCCGGTGAGCAGTTCTTC

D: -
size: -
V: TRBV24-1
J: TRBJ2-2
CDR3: CATSTSITGELFF
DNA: TGTGCCACCAGTACATCCATAACCGGGGAGCTGTTTTTT

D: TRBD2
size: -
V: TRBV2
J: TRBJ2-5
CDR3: CASSLRGNQETQYF
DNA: TGTGCCAGCAGCTTGCGGGGGAACCAAGAGACCCAGTACTTC

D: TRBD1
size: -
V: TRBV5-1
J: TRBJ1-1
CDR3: CASSPMGQMNTEAFF
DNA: TGCGCCAGCAGCCCCATGGGACAGATGAACACTGAAGCTTTCTTT

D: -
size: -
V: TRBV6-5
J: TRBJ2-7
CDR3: CASSQTGRTYEQYF
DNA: TGTGCCAGCAGCCAGACAGGGAGGACCTACGAGCAGTACTTC

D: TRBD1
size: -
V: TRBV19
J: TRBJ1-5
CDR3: CASSRQGASNQPQHF
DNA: TGTGCCAGTAGTAGACAGGGGGCAAGCAATCAGCCCCAGCATTTT

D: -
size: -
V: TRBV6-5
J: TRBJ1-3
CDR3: CASSTPGGNTIYF
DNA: TGTGCCAGCAGCACCCCAGGGGGAAACACCATATATTTT

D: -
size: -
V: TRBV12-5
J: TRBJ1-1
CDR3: CASGLRGNTEAFF
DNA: TGTGCTAGTGGTTTGAGGGGGAACACTGAAGCTTTCTTT

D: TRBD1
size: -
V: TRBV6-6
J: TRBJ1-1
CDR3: CASVRDRGNTEAFF
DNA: TGTGCCAGCGTCCGGGACAGGGGGAACACTGAAGCTTTCTTT

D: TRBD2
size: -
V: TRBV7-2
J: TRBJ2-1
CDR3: CASSRSGARPGEQFF
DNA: TGTGCCAGCAGCCGGAGCGGGGCCCGACCGGGGGAGCAGTTCTTC

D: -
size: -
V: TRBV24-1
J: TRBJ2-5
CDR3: CATSDRGSSLGETQYF
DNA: TGTGCCACCAGTGACCGAGGGTCGAGTTTGGGGGAGACCCAGTACTTC

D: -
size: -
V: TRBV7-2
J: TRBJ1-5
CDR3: CASSQSLDQPQHF
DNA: TGTGCCAGCAGCCAAAGCCTCGATCAGCCCCAGCATTTT

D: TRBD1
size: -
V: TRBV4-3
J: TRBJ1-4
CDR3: CASSQDQNRGQGEKLFF
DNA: TGCGCCAGCAGCCAAGACCAGAACAGGGGGCAGGGTGAAAAACTGTTTTTT

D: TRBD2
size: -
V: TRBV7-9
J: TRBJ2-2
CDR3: CASSSPRGGRDTGELFF
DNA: TGTGCCAGCAGCTCGCCGCGGGGGGGCCGGGACACCGGGGAGCTGTTTTTT

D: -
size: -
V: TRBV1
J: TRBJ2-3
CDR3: CTSSHKASDTDTQYF
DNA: TGCACCAGCAGCCATAAGGCTAGCGACACAGATACGCAGTATTTT

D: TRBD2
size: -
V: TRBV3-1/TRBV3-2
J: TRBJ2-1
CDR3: CASRVSSGGFNEQFF
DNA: TGTGCCAGCAGGGTCTCGAGCGGGGGGTTCAATGAGCAGTTCTTC

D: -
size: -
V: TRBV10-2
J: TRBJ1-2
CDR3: CASSPFSGGYTF
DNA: TGCGCCAGCAGCCCATTTTCGGGTGGCTACACCTTC

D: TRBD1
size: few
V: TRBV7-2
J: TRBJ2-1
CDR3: CASSVRDSTREQFF
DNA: TGTGCCAGCAGCGTCCGGGACAGTACTAGGGAGCAGTTCTTC

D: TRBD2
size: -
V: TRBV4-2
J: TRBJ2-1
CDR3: CASSQDITSGGYNEQFF
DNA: TGTGCCAGCAGCCAAGATATAACTAGCGGGGGGTACAATGAGCAGTTCTTC

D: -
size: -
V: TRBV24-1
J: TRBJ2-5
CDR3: CATSVGGQETQYF
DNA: TGTGCCACCAGTGTGGGGGGACAAGAGACCCAGTACTTC

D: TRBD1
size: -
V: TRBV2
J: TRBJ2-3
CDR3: CASSASTGTISTDTQYF
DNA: TGTGCCAGCAGTGCTTCGACAGGGACGATAAGCACAGATACGCAGTATTTT

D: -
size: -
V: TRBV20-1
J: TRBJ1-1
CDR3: CSAPGRTEAFF
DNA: TGCAGTGCTCCCGGTAGAACTGAAGCTTTCTTT

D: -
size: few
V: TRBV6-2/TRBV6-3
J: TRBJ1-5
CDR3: CASSSLNQPQHF
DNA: TGTGCCAGCAGCTCTCTAAATCAGCCCCAGCATTTT

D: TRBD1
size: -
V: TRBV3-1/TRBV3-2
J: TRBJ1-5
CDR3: CASSQAGGDSNQPQHF
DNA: TGTGCCAGCAGCCAAGCAGGGGGAGATAGCAATCAGCCCCAGCATTTT

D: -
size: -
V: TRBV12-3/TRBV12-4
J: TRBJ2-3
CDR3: CASSPLDTQYF
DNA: TGTGCCAGCAGTCCGTTGGATACGCAGTATTTT

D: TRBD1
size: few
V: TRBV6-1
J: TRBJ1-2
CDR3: CASSEGTGGIVYTF
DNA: TGTGCCAGCAGTGAAGGAACAGGGGGAATTGTCTACACCTTC

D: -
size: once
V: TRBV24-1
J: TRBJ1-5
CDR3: CATSVTGSNQPQHF
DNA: TGTGCCACCAGTGTAACAGGGTCTAATCAGCCCCAGCATTTT

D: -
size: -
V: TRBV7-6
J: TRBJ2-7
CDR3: CASSLAGADYEQYF
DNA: TGTGCCAGCAGCTTAGCGGGAGCGGATTACGAGCAGTACTTC

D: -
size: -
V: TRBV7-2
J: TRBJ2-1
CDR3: CASSLGGGGSYNEQFF
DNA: TGTGCCAGCAGCTTAGGGGGGGGCGGGTCCTACAATGAGCAGTTCTTC

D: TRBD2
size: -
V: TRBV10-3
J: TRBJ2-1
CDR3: CAISAIRGGPDNEQFF
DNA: TGTGCCATCAGTGCGATCCGGGGGGGTCCCGACAATGAGCAGTTCTTC

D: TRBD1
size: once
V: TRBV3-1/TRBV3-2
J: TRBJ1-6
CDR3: CASSPRTGQGLESPLHF
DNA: TGTGCCAGCAGCCCGCGTACAGGACAGGGACTGGAATCACCCCTCCACTTT

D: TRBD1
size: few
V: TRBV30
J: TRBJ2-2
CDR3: CAWSKGAGGELFF
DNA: TGTGCCTGGAGTAAGGGGGCTGGCGGGGAGCTGTTTTTT

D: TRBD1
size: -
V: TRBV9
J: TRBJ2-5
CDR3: CASSPGAGGKETQYF
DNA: TGTGCCAGCAGCCCGGGGGCAGGGGGCAAAGAGACCCAGTACTTC